The clone carrying this T cell receptor beta chain occurred many times. What it binds is not known. This CDR3 is built from 15 residues. With V trimmed by 0 bases and J by 6 bases, 5 bases remained unmatched. The germline gives CDR1 SGHDT, CDR2 YYEEEE. The record originates from a study of blood T cells in healthy people across ages. Whole-study findings and limits: More naive CD4+ cells and higher diversity were found in long-lived than in aged donors.

Next came a second PCR, run for about 6 to 11 cycles, which used a sample-barcoded 5' primer along with a J-beta primer mix. From the 5' RACE reads, TCRdb called clonotypes with MiXCR, one entry per CDR3 protein. The sample includes 600,000 or so distinct CDR3 sequences, approximately 30% of them seen just once. The origin of this receptor is a woman aged 80 or over in good health. Sequencing was carried out using blood. The V gene is TRBV5-6, the J gene TRBJ2-3, with 9 bases lining up with TRBD1. This CDR3 is CASSLVTGGADTQYF. DNA of the CDR3: TGTGCCAGCAGCTTGGTGACAGGGGGAGCCGATACGCAGTATTTT.